The entry below describes one TCR beta chain. Its matching antigen is unknown. The data belong to a study of T cells in narcolepsy. Study summary: Donors had narcolepsy type 1 or type 2, or were healthy controls.

Assay: immunoSEQ multiplex PCR; the TCRdb copy retains only in-frame clones and omits some. The profile shows fewer than 30,000 clones, around nine tenths of them singletons. The study's findings and limits: Comparing one patient's CSF and blood CD4+ clonotypes highlighted HCRT- and TRIB2-specific autoreactive clonotypes. In some patient and control memory CD4+ samples, autoreactive clones were absent. Blood of same and different patients, but not healthy controls, reportedly held recurring autoreactive clonotypes.

The TCR was taken from a human donor with narcolepsy. The sample consisted of CD45RA- memory CD4+ T cells from PBMCs.

The CDR3 sequence: CASSQDGTASSYNEQFF. The DNA of the CDR3 is TGTGCCAGCAGCCAAGATGGTACCGCGAGCTCCTACAATGAGCAGTTCTTC. This rearrangement joins TRBV4-2 to TRBJ2-1, with unresolved D. Germline loops: CDR1 LGHNA, CDR2 YNFKEQ. The ends were cut back, 0 bases at V and 0 bases at J, with 12 bases in the middle. The CDR3 covers 17 residues.